This TCR beta chain was identified in a study of cytomegalovirus exposure and HLA in healthy donors (dated 2017 in TCRdb). Regarding the research as a whole: In an earlier analysis of roughly 500 of the donors, around 300 Gb of sequence data and 90 million to 120 million unique TCR beta sequences from 180 million or so T cells were reported. An early release covering over 500 HLA-typed donors comprised about 310 gigabases of sequencing data and about 90 million unique TCR sequences. The genetic ancestry cluster associated with self-reported Caucasian donors included 81% of the roughly 400 genotyped donors. The study aimed to test whether cataloging public T cell receptors could reveal signatures of past pathogen exposure. The study profiled the T cell repertoires of hundreds of subjects by immunosequencing and related them to cytomegalovirus serostatus. Besides the first cohort of 666 subjects, a separate validation cohort made up of roughly 120 different subjects was used. To predict cytomegalovirus infection status, the study combined high-throughput TCR immunosequencing, statistical association of individual TCRs with disease status, and machine learning. A later analysis re-analyzed previously published TCR beta repertoires from roughly 630 donors and added high-resolution HLA genotyping to study TCR occurrence patterns. In the later analysis, no new phenotypic data were used to find candidate immune exposures; instead, reliance was placed on TCR beta sequences and their occurrence across donors. In an earlier analysis of over 550 of the donors, high-throughput TCR beta sequencing was used to judge whether each TCR beta V gene segment behaved as functional or pseudogenic. Donor age, sex, ethnicity and CMV serostatus were compiled together with the repertoire data. Genome-wide SNP genotypes for about three fifths of the roughly 670 donors were used in a later genetic analysis, which treated that subset as a discovery cohort. Every discovery cohort repertoire had been produced on one sequencing platform. HLA typing covered class I and class II loci at four-digit resolution. The number of donors typed differed by locus, with roughly 629-640 for A, B, C, DRB1 and DQB1, around 520 for DQA1, under 610 for DPA1, and some 440 for DPB1. Roughly 5 DR-DQ haplotypes were handled as single units for association and clustering, since linkage in the cohort was strong. Among about 370 genotyped donors of the cohort, an average of around 250,000 unique TCR beta nucleotide sequences was sequenced per donor, of which roughly 18% were non-productive.

The cohort was made up of roughly 670 healthy bone marrow donors. All cohort members were sampled while nominally healthy, although unrecorded immune exposures were likely present. The donor was CMV seronegative and was included in the group of a few hundred seronegative cohort members. Every donor gave a peripheral blood sample, and the peripheral blood mononuclear cells from that sample were used for TCR beta sequencing. Genomic DNA was extracted from the blood cell samples with the Qiagen DNeasy Blood Extraction Kit. Regarding this clone: Its target antigen remains unknown. Qualities for individual bases were not recorded, and no much larger clone is one base off.

CDR1 ENHRY and CDR2 SYGVKD were looked up in the germline V gene. The CDR3 numbers 14 residues from cysteine through phenylalanine. The sequence is cut down to CDR3 DNA, 42 bases in frame from base 1. Clipping removes 7 bases from V and 2 bases from J, with 6 as the unmatched junction base count. Library preparation employed the immunoSEQ multiplex PCR assay. A mixture of 60 forward primers for TCR Vbeta segments and 13 reverse primers for TCR Jbeta segments was used in the multiplex PCR. Amplification of the CDR3 region of rearranged TCR beta genes was performed with a multiplex PCR assay on genomic DNA. Amplified TCR beta libraries were sequenced as 87-base-pair reads on the Illumina HiSeq System. The published analysis was carried out like this. Across the 700 or so repertoires, a later analysis counted tens of millions of unique TCR beta chains, approximately 12 million of which were shared by at least two donors. Raw reads were error-corrected and collapsed into unique sequences by a nearest-neighbor algorithm in which closely related sequences were merged to remove PCR and sequencing errors. Alignment of CDR3 sequences to IMGT reference sequences was used to assign V, D and J gene segments. For a sequence to be retained, at least a six-nucleotide match to both a V gene segment and a J gene segment was required. Rearrangements were called productive when the CDR3 lacked stop codons and stayed in frame with V and J; all others were non-productive. CDR3 was defined according to IMGT convention as the region running from the second conserved V-encoded cysteine to the conserved J-encoded phenylalanine. The earlier analysis of fewer than 750 of the donors excluded sequences that lacked an unambiguous match to a single V gene segment. In an earlier analysis of 587 of the donors, V segments were called functional above 56.7% productive rearrangements and were called segregating when the between-donor standard deviation exceeded 5%. A statistical classification framework was built for diagnosing cytomegalovirus status from the catalog of TCR beta chain sequences. In a later analysis, V and J genes were assigned by comparing TCR nucleotide sequences against IMGT/GENE-DB human TR gene sequences. Using the TCRdist pipeline, a later analysis assigned CDR3 sequences along with most-parsimonious VDJ recombination scenarios. In a later analysis, each TCR beta chain was defined by its CDR3 amino acid sequence together with its V-gene family, and reads lacking a unique V-gene family were excluded. As a way to deal with suspected cross-contamination and a sequencing artifact, a later analysis dropped under 600 nucleotide sequences that were highly shared and had low generation probability. For each public chain, a later analysis derived a clonal expansion index from normalized ranks of inferred template counts within each repertoire. In a later analysis, generation probabilities were computed with a VDJ recombination model fitted to out-of-frame rearrangements, and the resulting probabilities were checked against IGoR. In a later analysis, hypergeometric tests were used to score TCR-TCR, TCR-HLA and TCR-CMV co-occurrence, with a repertoire-size bias correction applied to TCR pairs. A later analysis estimated false discovery rates by permuting HLA or CMV assignments 20 times. In a later analysis, co-occurring TCRs were grouped using DBSCAN, with TCRdist sequence similarity added in when clustering inside HLA-allele-positive subsets. Repertoires with fewer than 30,000 or more than 120,000 public chains were left out of co-occurrence clustering, as were five repertoires with anomalous nucleotide sharing. In its TCRdb copy, this immuneACCESS table keeps in-frame sequences only and misses some clones. Where compared with another copy, unresolved V genes explain less than half of these, and the others have no known cause. The V and J calls and clone size are taken from that table; D and trimming were inferred from the DNA. A total of about 110,000 clones appear in this sample, approximately 73% of them only once. The ten most abundant clones make up over 7.5% of the sample.

What the study reported, not specific to this receptor: A later analysis reported that several top co-occurrence clusters appeared linked to parvovirus B19, influenza, CMV and Epstein-Barr virus. According to a later analysis, TCR association rates differed among HLA loci, with DRB1 alleles showing the most associated TCRs and HLA-C alleles showing the fewest. According to the authors, the approach could potentially be generalized to other disease states and immunological phenotypes. This cohort had only TCR beta chains sequenced, and the lack of alpha or paired-chain data limited which features could be detected. Most CMV-associated TCR beta chains appeared to be HLA-restricted in a later analysis, and the HLA associations seemed to be driven largely by CMV exposure. In a later analysis, HLA-associated TCR beta chains were found to be more clonally expanded and to have lower generation probabilities than equally common non-associated chains. Compared with the 666-donor mean, donors in an Asian-associated ancestry cluster had fewer N-insertions in productive TCRs, according to a later genetic analysis. Across donors, most TCR sequences were observed very rarely, whereas some public TCRs were present in many individuals. Because some donors lacked HLA typing at each locus, the association tests relied only on the typed subset. In vitro tests confirmed that a few of the cytomegalovirus-associated TCR beta chains recognize cytomegalovirus antigens. The study listed 164 TCR beta chains as associated with cytomegalovirus. A further reported finding was that TCR beta sequences accurately predicted the HLA-A and HLA-B alleles for most subjects in the first cohort. Specific HLA alleles were associated with about 17,000 TCR beta sequences at a false discovery rate of 0.05 in a later analysis. V-gene and J-gene trimming of TCR beta chains was associated with a missense DCLRE1C variant in a later genetic analysis, and the association was replicated in an independent cohort. Presence/absence analyses assumed roughly uniform sequencing depth across donors, an assumption that may not hold. Correlated functional status among segregating V segments might be attributable to linkage disequilibrium, but an unknown experimental factor could not be ruled out. The sequencing pipeline was judged likely to have produced a cluster of highly shared sequence variants as a technical artifact. Because the 87-base-pair reads could not distinguish some IMGT-functional V segments, including TRBV6-2 and TRBV6-3, those segments were excluded. Because counts were too low, about 18 rarely observed V segments, including chromosome 9 orphons, were excluded from the earlier analysis of 587 of the donors. Strong co-occurrence of HLA alleles, especially DR and DQ, made assigning TCR associations to individual alleles difficult. CMV serostatus was the only immune exposure information available for the cohort. The classifier was reported to diagnose cytomegalovirus status with high specificity and sensitivity in both the original cohort and the validation cohort. In an earlier analysis of around 500 of the donors, most TCR beta V segments appeared in productive rearrangements about 87% or about 30% of the time, broadly matching IMGT annotations.

The V gene is TRBV10-3 and the J gene is TRBJ2-3, and 7 bases in between align with TRBD2. The receptor comes from a man aged 35 to 55 in good health and CMV-seronegative. The specimen was PBMCs. The bases read TGTGCCATCAAAGGCGGGGGAGACACAGATACGCAGTATTTT. Translated, it gives CAIKGGGDTDTQYF.